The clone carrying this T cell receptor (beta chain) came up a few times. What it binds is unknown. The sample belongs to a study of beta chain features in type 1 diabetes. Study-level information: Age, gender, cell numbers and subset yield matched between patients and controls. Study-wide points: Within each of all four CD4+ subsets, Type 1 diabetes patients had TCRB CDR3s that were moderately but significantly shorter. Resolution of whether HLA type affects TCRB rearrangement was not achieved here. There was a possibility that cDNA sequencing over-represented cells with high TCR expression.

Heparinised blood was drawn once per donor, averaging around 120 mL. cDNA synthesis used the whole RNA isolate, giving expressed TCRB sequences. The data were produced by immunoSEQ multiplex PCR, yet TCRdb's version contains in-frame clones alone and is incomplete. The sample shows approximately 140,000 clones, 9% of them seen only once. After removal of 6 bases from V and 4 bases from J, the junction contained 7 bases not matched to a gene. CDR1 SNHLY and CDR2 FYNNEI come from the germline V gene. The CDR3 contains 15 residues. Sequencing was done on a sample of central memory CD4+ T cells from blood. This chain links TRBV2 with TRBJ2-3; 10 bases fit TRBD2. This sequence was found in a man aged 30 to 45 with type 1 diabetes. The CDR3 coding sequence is TGTGCCAGCAGCCTTAGGACTAGCGGATCAGATACGCAGTATTTT. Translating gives CASSLRTSGSDTQYF.